Listed below are T cell receptor beta chains from one sample, sequenced in a study of shared clonotypes between healthy human individuals. This table comes from immunoSEQ multiplex PCR, and its TCRdb copy is limited to in-frame clones, with some not included. The sample contains about 2 million clones, around 95% of which appear only once. The sequenced material came from naive CD4+ T cells sorted from blood. The receptors were sampled from a man between 18 and 35 years old in good health. Both conserved end residues are trimmed from each CDR3. Expanded clones get a size class; other rows say once, few or many, or leave the size out.

cdr3_length v_call clone_size cdr3_aa
13 TRBV30 NA AWREGQGYNSPLH
12 TRBV30 NA AWSALGQLEKLF
12 TRBV5-4 once ASSLDGGRGKLF
13 TRBV18 NA ASSPLTGGRETQY
12 TRBV19 NA ASRETGDGQPQH
13 TRBV5-8 NA ASSLKDSLGNTIY
11 TRBV25-1 NA ASSGRGTGEQF
15 TRBV9 NA ASSTVSGLTNTGELF
13 TRBV7-8 NA ASSLPASSGNTIY
12 TRBV6-1 once ASSARTGGTEAF
14 TRBV28 NA ASSFLTGLNQETQY
14 TRBV10-3 NA AISESNPGGTYEQY
12 TRBV27 NA ASSFGQKYSPLH
13 TRBV30 NA AVPTSGTNTGELF
13 TRBV4-1 NA ASSVGYALGEKLF
13 TRBV5-4 NA ASSLGAALNEKLF
11 TRBV25-1 NA ASSESRHNEQF
12 TRBV4-2 NA ASSQIGSVTEAF
12 TRBV30 NA AWSVGQGPYEQY
12 TRBV6-1 NA ASSEKGWQNTIY
11 TRBV19 NA ASSIRGYTEAF
9 TRBV29-1 NA SVGTGNTIY
10 TRBV5-1 NA ASSFERGDEY
12 TRBV10-1 NA ASSESPVQETQY
13 TRBV11-2 NA ASSPGQGLTDTQY
14 TRBV4-1 NA ASSQSSSGSNYEQY
13 TRBV7-6 NA ASSFDPWSSYEQY
14 TRBV7-6 NA ASSLVGGTGAYEQY
13 TRBV2 NA ASSALQGSNQPQH
12 TRBV2 NA ASSETGSNQPQH
13 TRBV30 NA AWSVRKGSYNEQF
10 TRBV4-1 NA ASSQPNSPLH
14 TRBV5-6 NA ASSRDRSSYNSPLH
12 TRBV5-1 NA ASSLLSTSYEQY
12 TRBV27 NA ASSFSVRADTQY
12 TRBV6-1 NA ASTPVRANYGYT
12 TRBV6-1 once ASSEVRGQGSQY
11 TRBV2 NA ASSGQFDSPLH
12 TRBV15 NA ATTQGTSYNEQF
16 TRBV10-3 NA ATSRTSGSALGAYEQY
12 TRBV7-2 NA ASSLNRGAYEQY
15 TRBV5-1 few ASSWGTDRVGNTEAF
14 TRBV7-9 NA ASSPGQVTVGGELF
14 TRBV4-3 NA ASSAHRDRVNTEAF
12 TRBV6-1 NA ASTRDASSYEQY
10 TRBV16 NA ASSQSWETQY
13 TRBV2 NA ASSPLTGTYYEQY